The T cell receptor (beta chain) described here comes from a study of cytomegalovirus exposure and HLA in healthy donors. Overall study results and limits: Many donors shared some public TCRs, even though most TCR sequences were rare. The authors excluded some V segments, including TRBV6-2 and TRBV6-3, as indistinguishable.

Regarding this clone: Its specificity is not known.

The germline CDR1 and CDR2 sequences are MNHEY and SVGAGI. V lost 2 bases to trimming and J lost 5 bases; unmatched junction nucleotides: 1. The CDR3 totals 13 residues. PCR involved 60 Vbeta and 13 Jbeta primers. Profiled with immunoSEQ multiplex PCR; TCRdb holds only in-frame clones, not every one. The profile covers over 110,000 clones, with approximately 80% appearing a single time and roughly 6.2% taken by the ten largest. The sequence derives from a woman aged 40 to 50 in good health and CMV-seropositive. The sample was PBMCs. The chain carries TRBV6-5 and TRBJ2-5, with 8 bases fitting TRBD1. The CDR3 DNA sequence: TGTGCCAGCAGTTACCGACAGGGGGAGACCCAGTACTTC. This sequence encodes CASSYRQGETQYF.